The 27 T cell receptor beta chains below were found in one sample sequenced in a study of T cell changes during pregnancy in multiple sclerosis. The table came from immunoSEQ multiplex PCR; TCRdb's copy has only in-frame clones and leaves some out. This table has 30,000 to 45,000 clones, approximately 92% appearing once. Sequencing used peripheral blood, obtained before pregnancy. The receptors were sampled from a female donor with multiple sclerosis, enrolled in a pregnancy study.

V is TRBV28 and J is TRBJ2-1; 8 nucleotides align to TRBD1. The trim removed 4 bases at V and 10 bases at J, leaving 6 bases unmatched. The CDR3 has 13 amino acids. Germline values: CDR1 MDHEN, CDR2 SYDVKM. DNA of the CDR3: TGTGCCAGCAGTTCAGGACAGGGTGGGGAGCAGTTCTTC. Its translation is CASSSGQGGEQFF.

This clone is labeled medium-sized. This sequence joins TRBV7-3 and TRBJ1-1; possible D gene TRBD1, 6 bases. Germline V gene data show CDR1 as SGHTA and CDR2 as FQGTGA. The CDR3 runs 14 residues. The V end lost 6 bases, the J end lost 3 bases, and 14 bases lay between the germline ends. The CDR3 DNA is TGTGCCAGCAGGGTACAGGGTGGGGACACTGAAGCTTTCTTT. Translating gives CASRVQGGDTEAFF.

This clone was recorded once. The chain uses TRBV28 and TRBJ2-1; 7 bases are shared with TRBD2. CDR3 length: 14 amino acids. The germline gives CDR1 MDHEN, CDR2 SYDVKM. V shed 3 bases, J shed 5 bases, and the junction held 4 bases outside the gene matches. CDR3 residues: CASSFTSDDNEQFF. Here the CDR3 DNA reads TGTGCCAGCAGTTTCACTAGCGACGACAATGAGCAGTTCTTC. Complete variable domain (other parts from reference TRBV28 and TRBJ2-1): DVKVTQSSRYLVKRTGEKVFLECVQDMDHENMFWYRQDPGLGLRLIYFSYDVKMKEKGDIPEGYSVSREKKERFSLILESASTNQTSMYLCASSFTSDDNEQFFGPGTRLTVL.

This chain uses TRBV30 with TRBJ1-1, with D unclear. Trimming cost V 3 bases and J 4 bases, with 9 bases left between them. Germline V gene lookup returns CDR1 GTSNPN and CDR2 SVGIG (reference sequence). CDR3 length: 12 residues. CDR3 region: CAWSRLSTEAFF. The CDR3, as DNA: TGTGCCTGGAGCAGGCTGAGCACTGAAGCTTTCTTT.

The gene calls are TRBV7-9 and TRBJ2-2, with TRBD2 identical over 9 bases. The CDR3 has 14 amino acids. CDR1 SEHNR and CDR2 FQNEAQ come from the germline V gene (reference sequence). The DNA of the CDR3 is TGTGCAGAGAAGGCTAGCGGGATCACCGGGGAGCTGTTTTTT. As protein: CAEKASGITGELFF.

This clone was recorded once. CDR3 nucleotide sequence: TGTGCCAGCTCAGGACAGGAAGCCTACGAGCAGTACTTC. Translation: CASSGQEAYEQYF. The chain carries TRBV18 and TRBJ2-7; TRBD1 matches at 7 bases. This CDR3 contains 13 residues. Germline values: CDR1 KGHSH, CDR2 LQKENI. The J segment lost 2 bases and the V segment lost 5 bases, leaving 3 bases of the junction unmatched.

This clone was observed once. This chain connects TRBV2 to TRBJ1-1; D is possibly TRBD1 (5 bases). V lost 1 base and J lost 2, with 11 bases in between. The CDR3 runs 15 residues. CDR1 is SNHLY and CDR2 is FYNNEI in the germline V gene. The CDR3 sequence: CASSEGRGVNTEAFF. The CDR3 DNA sequence: TGTGCCAGCAGTGAAGGGAGGGGAGTCAACACTGAAGCTTTCTTT.

The chain links TRBV28 to TRBJ2-7; 12 bases agree with TRBD1. The trim removed 6 bases at V and 7 bases at J, leaving 10 bases unmatched. The length of the CDR3 is 15 residues. The germline CDR1 and CDR2 sequences are MDHEN and SYDVKM. The CDR3 DNA follows: TGTGCCAGCAGACCCCCGGGACAGGGGGCAGGTGAGCAGTACTTC. Protein: CASRPPGQGAGEQYF.

The CDR3 reads CASSQEWGRAGGPRTDTQYF. The CDR3 region has the DNA TGCGCCAGCAGCCAAGAGTGGGGGAGGGCGGGAGGGCCTAGGACAGATACGCAGTATTTT. The chain joins TRBV4-3 to TRBJ2-3; 9 nucleotides align to TRBD2. The germline V gene has CDR1 LGHNA and CDR2 YSLEER. Losses at the gene ends were 0 bases for V and 3 bases for J; bases not matched to a gene: 16. This CDR3 is 20 amino acids long.

The chain employs TRBV7-2 and TRBJ1-2; the match to TRBD1 covers 7 bases. The CDR3 length is 16 residues. V shed 7 bases, J shed 0 bases, and the junction held 11 bases outside the gene matches. From germline, CDR1 is SGHTA and CDR2 FQGNSA. CDR3 in DNA: TGTGCCAGCATCCTAGGTGGGCAGGGGGCTAACTATGGCTACACCTTC. Its protein product is CASILGGQGANYGYTF.

V is TRBV18 and J is TRBJ1-1; D may be TRBD1 (6 bases). From germline, CDR1 is KGHSH and CDR2 LQKENI. V lost 3 bases and J lost 4, with 24 bases in between. The CDR3 sequence is 18 residues long. CDR3 DNA: TGTGCCAGCTCACCCTTTCCGCAGGGGTCCGCTGGGATCACTGAAGCTTTCTTT. Amino acids: CASSPFPQGSAGITEAFF.

The chain couples TRBV27 to TRBJ1-2; tentatively, D is TRBD1 (5 bases). CDR3 length: 15 amino acids. Germline V CDR1 and CDR2: MNHEY, SMNVEV (reference sequence). Trimming left V 3 bases short and J 7 bases short, with 18 bases between. CDR3 coding DNA: TGTGCCAGCAGTTTGGGACGGGGGGATTTTTCTGGCTACACCTTC. Translation: CASSLGRGDFSGYTF.

Concerning this clone itself: No DNA is shown, since the ends of the CDR3 on it are uncertain; the CDR3 is the one TCRdb lists. The CDR3 spells CASSSSGKSKNIQYF. J is TRBJ2-4 and V is TRBV28; the DNA was not used to check the table's D call, TRBD2. The CDR3 has 15 amino acids, counting both end residues. The germline V gene has CDR1 MDHEN and CDR2 SYDVKM.

Worth noting for this clone: The sample carries other DNA sequences with the same CDR3. The chain recombines TRBV18 with TRBJ1-2, with TRBD1 as a possible D gene (6 bases). CDR1 KGHSH and CDR2 LQKENI come from the germline V gene. V shed 6 bases and J shed 2 bases, with 16 bases lying between them. The length of the CDR3 is 15 residues. CDR3 nucleotides: TGTGCCAGCTCCCAAGAGCAGGGGTCAAACTATGGCTACACCTTC. As protein: CASSQEQGSNYGYTF.

This chain connects TRBV5-1 to TRBJ2-5; 10 nucleotides match TRBD2. CDR3 size: 16 residues. V lost 3 bases to trimming and J lost 5 bases; unmatched junction nucleotides: 10. CDR1 is SGHRS, CDR2 YFSETQ, per germline. CDR3 coding DNA: TGCGCCAGCAGCTCCTGGACTAGCGGAGGAGGGGAGACCCAGTACTTC. It yields the protein CASSSWTSGGGETQYF.

This chain joins TRBV4-1 and TRBJ2-2; weak D call: TRBD2 (5 bases). The germline gives CDR1 MGHRA, CDR2 YSYEKL. CDR3 size: 15 residues. The V gene lost 1 base and the J gene lost 3 bases, with 9 bases spanning the gap. CDR3 nucleotide sequence: TGCGCCAGCAGCCAAGTATCCGGGGACACCGGGGAGCTGTTTTTT. Amino acids: CASSQVSGDTGELFF.

The chain carries TRBV7-2 and TRBJ1-5, with a weak D call TRBD1 (5 bases). V was pared by 2 bases and J by 9 bases, with 8 bases between. CDR1 SGHTA and CDR2 FQGNSA come from the germline V gene. The CDR3 is 12 residues long. CDR3 loop: CASSLSQGPQHF. CDR3 in DNA: TGTGCCAGCAGCTTAAGTCAGGGGCCCCAGCATTTT.

This clone was seen a single time. This chain joins TRBV5-1 and TRBJ2-1, with 11 bases matching TRBD2. The CDR3 runs 14 residues. Germline V lookup: CDR1 SGHRS, CDR2 YFSETQ. V lost 4 bases to trimming and J lost 6 bases; unmatched junction nucleotides: 3. Written as DNA, the CDR3 is TGCGCCAGCAGCCTAGCGGGAGGCTTCAATGAGCAGTTCTTC. The encoded protein is CASSLAGGFNEQFF.

This chain joins TRBV5-1 and TRBJ2-7, with 7 bases aligning to TRBD1. CDR3 length equals 15 residues. Trimming removed 3 bases from V and 1 base from J; junction bases left unmatched: 7. The germline CDR1 and CDR2 sequences are SGHRS and YFSETQ. The CDR3, as DNA: TGCGCCAGCAGCTCTACCGGGACAGTATCCTACGAGCAGTACTTC. This translates into CASSSTGTVSYEQYF.

The chain combines TRBV5-5 with TRBJ2-3, with 8 bases lining up with TRBD2. V lost 4 bases and J lost 2; bases outside the gene matches: 18. The CDR3 consists of 19 residues. Germline V CDR1 and CDR2: SGHKS, YYEKEE (reference sequence). The CDR3 sequence: CASSPRGREARTDTDTQYF. CDR3 DNA sequence: TGTGCCAGCAGCCCCCGGGGGCGGGAGGCCCGCACAGACACAGATACGCAGTATTTT.

The rearrangement links TRBV6-5 to TRBJ1-1, with TRBD1 as a possible D gene (5 bases). Trimming removed 6 bases at V and 2 bases at J, with 13 bases between. The CDR3 covers 14 residues. In germline, CDR1 is MNHEY, CDR2 SVGAGI. This CDR3 is CASSPLRTNTEAFF. In nucleotides, the CDR3 is TGTGCCAGCAGCCCCCTCCGGACAAACACTGAAGCTTTCTTT.

This rearrangement joins TRBV30 to TRBJ1-6; TRBD1 matches 10 bases. The CDR3 length is 15 residues. V was pared by 2 bases and J by 5 bases, with 3 bases of the junction left unmatched. The germline CDR1 and CDR2 sequences are GTSNPN and SVGIG (reference sequence). Written as DNA, the CDR3 is TGTGCCTGGAGTTCGGGGACAGGGGATAATTCACCCCTCCACTTT. Protein: CAWSSGTGDNSPLHF.

The J gene is TRBJ1-6, the V gene TRBV7-9; a weak D match, TRBD1 (6 bases). Trimming removed 5 bases at V and 2 bases at J, with 13 bases between. The germline V gene encodes CDR1 SEHNR and CDR2 FQNEAQ (reference sequence). The CDR3 is 16 residues long. The CDR3 loop reads CASSVATGTYNSPLHF. The CDR3 nucleotides read TGTGCCAGCAGCGTCGCTACAGGGACCTATAATTCACCCCTCCACTTT.

This clone was seen more than once but under ten times. The V call is TRBV30, the J call TRBJ1-5; D gene unclear. Per germline, CDR1 GTSNPN and CDR2 SVGIG (reference sequence). V shed 4 bases and J shed 2 bases, with 9 bases lying between them. The CDR3 has 13 amino acids. CDR3 bases: TGTGCCTGGACCGGGGAGGGCAATCAGCCCCAGCATTTT. It is translated as CAWTGEGNQPQHF.

The V gene is TRBV6-5, the J gene TRBJ2-2; TRBD2 agrees at 7 bases. With 2 bases clipped from V and 7 bases from J, the junction kept 10 bases outside the gene matches. Germline V lookup: CDR1 MNHEY, CDR2 SVGAGI. CDR3 length: 16 residues. The CDR3 spells CASSYGLRLAGGELFF. CDR3 nucleotides: TGTGCCAGCAGTTACGGTCTCCGACTAGCCGGCGGGGAGCTGTTTTTT.

V usage is TRBV10-1 and J usage is TRBJ2-3; D unresolved. From germline, CDR1 is WNHNN and CDR2 SYGVQD (reference sequence). The CDR3 consists of 13 residues. Trimming removed 5 bases at V and 2 bases at J, with 8 bases between. The DNA for the CDR3 is TGCGCCAGCAGTTCTCAGGCCACAGATACGCAGTATTTT. Its protein is CASSSQATDTQYF.

In this sample, this clone turned up once. The V and J genes are TRBV4-3 and TRBJ2-7; D perhaps matches TRBD2 (6 bases). The V end lost 1 base, the J end lost 2 bases, and 9 bases lay between the germline ends. CDR1 LGHNA and CDR2 YSLEER come from the germline V gene. The CDR3 is 14 residues long. CDR3 DNA: TGCGCCAGCAGCCAAGGGGGCGGGGCCTACGAGCAGTACTTC. Encoded protein: CASSQGGGAYEQYF.